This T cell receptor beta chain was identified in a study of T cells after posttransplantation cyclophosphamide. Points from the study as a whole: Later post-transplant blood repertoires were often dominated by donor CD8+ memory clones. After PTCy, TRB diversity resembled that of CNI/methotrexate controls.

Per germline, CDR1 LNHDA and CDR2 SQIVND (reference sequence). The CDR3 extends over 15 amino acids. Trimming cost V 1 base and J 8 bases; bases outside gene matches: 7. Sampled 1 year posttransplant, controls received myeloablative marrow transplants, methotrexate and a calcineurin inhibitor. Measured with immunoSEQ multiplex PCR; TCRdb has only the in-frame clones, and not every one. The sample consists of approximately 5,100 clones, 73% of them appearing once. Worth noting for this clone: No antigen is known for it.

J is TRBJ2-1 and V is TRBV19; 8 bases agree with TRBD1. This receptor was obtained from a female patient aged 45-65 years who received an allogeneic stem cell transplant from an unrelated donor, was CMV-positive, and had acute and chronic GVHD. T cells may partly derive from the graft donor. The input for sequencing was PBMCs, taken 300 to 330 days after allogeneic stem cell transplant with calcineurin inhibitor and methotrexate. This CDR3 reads CASSIGQGASYEQFF. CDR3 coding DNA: TGTGCCAGTAGTATAGGGCAGGGGGCATCTTATGAGCAGTTCTTC.